This T cell receptor beta chain was documented in a study of a mutant IDH1 vaccine in newly diagnosed glioma. The overall study: Before enrollment, patients got radiotherapy alone, temozolomide alone, or mostly the combination.

Stated time point: baseline, week 1 (first vaccination visit). The treatment is: pre-vaccination baseline after standard-of-care therapy. Donors' newly diagnosed IDH1-mutant WHO grade 3 or 4 astrocytomas lacked nuclear ATRX. The germline V and J ends were trimmed by 3 bases and 7 bases, with 16 bases remaining between them. This CDR3 is 14 amino acids long. Germline CDR1 and CDR2: SGHRS and YFSETQ. TCRdb's copy holds only in-frame clones and misses some; the assay was immunoSEQ multiplex PCR. The sample includes fewer than 50,000 clones, 78% of them seen just once. The sequence derives from a man aged 40-55 years with glioma. Some clones in this sample may be carry-over from other donors' samples. This chain links TRBV5-1 with TRBJ1-2, with D maybe TRBD1 (5 bases). The sequences come from PBMCs, collected from a glioma patient treated with radiotherapy, temozolomide or both. CDR3 sequence (DNA): TGCGCCAGCAGCTCCCAACGGGGGGATAGTGGCTACACCTTC. Protein: CASSSQRGDSGYTF.